The rows below give T cell receptor beta chains drawn from one sample of a study of T cell responses to AZD1222 COVID-19 vaccine. Clones were read by immunoSEQ multiplex PCR, and TCRdb kept only the in-frame ones, dropping some. The sample yields 150,000 to 160,000 clones, approximately 87% seen once. Specimen: peripheral blood, collected 28 days after the second AZD1222 dose. These receptors originate from an adult who received the AZD1222 COVID-19 vaccine. Each CDR3 is given with its conserved first and last residue. D genes are given only for firm matches. The listing skips clone size in some rows; elsewhere it reads once, few, many or a size class.

TRBJ2-7 | TRBV28 | - | TRBD1 | TGTGCCAGCAGTATCGACAGGGGTTACGAGCAGTACTTC | CASSIDRGYEQYF
TRBJ1-3 | TRBV5-1 | - | - | TGCGCCAGCAGCTTGGTCGGCTTCTCTGGAAACACCATATATTTT | CASSLVGFSGNTIYF
TRBJ2-1 | TRBV7-2 | - | TRBD2 | TGTGCCAGCAGCCCCGGCGGCGGGAGTCGAAATGAGCAGTTCTTC | CASSPGGGSRNEQFF
TRBJ1-1 | TRBV5-1 | once | - | TGCGCCAGCAGCTTGGGTGGGGGCACTGAAGCTTTCTTT | CASSLGGGTEAFF
TRBJ1-4 | TRBV6-6 | - | - | TGTGCCAGCAGTAAAGAAGGGGGATTTGGTGAAAAACTGTTTTTT | CASSKEGGFGEKLFF
TRBJ2-1 | TRBV19 | few | - | TGTGCCAGTACCTCAACGACTGGGACCTACAATGAGCAGTTCTTC | CASTSTTGTYNEQFF
TRBJ2-7 | TRBV30 | - | - | TGTGCCTGGGGGACGGGACCCATCTACGAGCAGTACTTC | CAWGTGPIYEQYF
TRBJ1-2 | TRBV28 | - | - | TGTGCCAGCAGTTTATTCGGGGGTGGGCATGGCTACACCTTC | CASSLFGGGHGYTF
TRBJ2-4 | TRBV5-1 | - | - | TGCGCCAGCAGCCCGGGACGGGTAGCCAAAAACATTCAGTACTTC | CASSPGRVAKNIQYF
TRBJ2-1 | TRBV19 | - | TRBD1 | TGTGCCAGTAGTCGACAGGGAAATGAGCAGTTCTTC | CASSRQGNEQFF
TRBJ1-5 | TRBV18 | - | - | TGTGCCAGCTCAGAGGGAAGCAATCAGCCCCAGCATTTT | CASSEGSNQPQHF
TRBJ2-3 | TRBV5-6 | - | - | TGTGCCAGCAGCTTTGATGGTTCCACAGATACGCAGTATTTT | CASSFDGSTDTQYF
TRBJ2-7 | TRBV4-2 | few | - | TGTGCCAGCAGCCAAACGTCGAGCTACGAGCAGTACTTC | CASSQTSSYEQYF
TRBJ2-4 | TRBV21-1 | - | - | TGTGCCAGCTACAGGGGGCGAGCCAAAAACATTCAGTACTTC | CASYRGRAKNIQYF
TRBJ2-6 | TRBV7-9 | once | - | TGTGCCAGCAGCGAATCGTCCTTGACTGGGGCCAACGTCCTGACTTTC | CASSESSLTGANVLTF
TRBJ1-2 | TRBV19 | - | TRBD1 | TGTGCCAGTAGTATAGCGACAGGGGATTGGTATGGCTACACCTTC | CASSIATGDWYGYTF
TRBJ1-6 | TRBV9 | few | TRBD1 | TGTGCCAGCAGCACCCTTCGGGACAGGGGTTCTCCCCTCCACTTT | CASSTLRDRGSPLHF
TRBJ1-4 | TRBV28 | - | - | TGTGCCAGCAGTTTAAGTGTAGGGACCTCAGTAGGAAAACTGTTTTTT | CASSLSVGTSVGKLFF
TRBJ2-7 | TRBV27 | once | - | TGTGCCAGCAGTTACCACGAGCAGTACTTC | CASSYHEQYF
TRBJ2-7 | TRBV28 | - | TRBD1 | TGTGCCAGCCGGGACAGGTATAACGAGCAGTACTTC | CASRDRYNEQYF
TRBJ1-2 | TRBV3-1/TRBV3-2 | - | - | TGTGCCAGCAGCCAAGTAAATGGCCAGGGAGATGGCTACACCTTC | CASSQVNGQGDGYTF
TRBJ2-1 | TRBV10-3 | few | TRBD2 | TGTGCCATCGGGACTAGCGGGAGGCGTCTCTACAATGAGCAGTTCTTC | CAIGTSGRRLYNEQFF
TRBJ2-7 | TRBV23-1 | - | - | TGCGCCAGCAGTCGAACAGTCTCCTACGAGCAGTACTTC | CASSRTVSYEQYF
TRBJ1-4 | TRBV4-2 | - | TRBD1 | TGTGCCAGCAGCCAAGGGGCAGGGGGTTCAACTAATGAAAAACTGTTTTTT | CASSQGAGGSTNEKLFF
TRBJ2-1 | TRBV18 | - | - | TGTGCCAGCTCACCACCGCCGAGGGGGGTCTTCGACAATGAGCAGTTCTTC | CASSPPPRGVFDNEQFF
TRBJ2-2 | TRBV5-6 | - | TRBD1 | TGTGCCAGCAGCTTGGACAGGGGGAGGACCGGGGAGCTGTTTTTT | CASSLDRGRTGELFF
TRBJ2-4 | TRBV6-5 | - | - | TGTGCCGACTCGACAGGAAGCGAAGCCAAAAACATTCAGTACTTC | CADSTGSEAKNIQYF
TRBJ1-5 | TRBV18 | - | TRBD1 | TGTGCCAGCTCACCGGACAGGGGCGGAAATCAGCCCCAGCATTTT | CASSPDRGGNQPQHF
TRBJ2-1 | TRBV11-3 | - | - | TGTGCCAGCAGCTTAGCGGGGGCCTCGAGACACAATGAGCAGTTCTTC | CASSLAGASRHNEQFF
TRBJ1-1 | TRBV6-5 | - | - | TGTGCCAGCAGTTACGCACAAAACACTGAAGCTTTCTTT | CASSYAQNTEAFF
TRBJ1-1 | TRBV5-1 | - | - | TGCGCCAGCAGCTGGACTGCCCCGGGGGAAGCTTTCTTT | CASSWTAPGEAFF
TRBJ1-5 | TRBV2 | - | TRBD1 | TGTGCCAGCAGTAAGGGGGCTGAGGGTCAGCCCCAGCATTTT | CASSKGAEGQPQHF
TRBJ2-7 | TRBV11-2 | - | - | TGTGCCAGCAGCCCCCGGGGGCAGGCCTACGAGCAGTACTTC | CASSPRGQAYEQYF
TRBJ1-4 | TRBV27 | - | - | TGTGCCAGCGGGGGGGGTGCGGCAACTAATGAAAAACTGTTTTTT | CASGGGAATNEKLFF